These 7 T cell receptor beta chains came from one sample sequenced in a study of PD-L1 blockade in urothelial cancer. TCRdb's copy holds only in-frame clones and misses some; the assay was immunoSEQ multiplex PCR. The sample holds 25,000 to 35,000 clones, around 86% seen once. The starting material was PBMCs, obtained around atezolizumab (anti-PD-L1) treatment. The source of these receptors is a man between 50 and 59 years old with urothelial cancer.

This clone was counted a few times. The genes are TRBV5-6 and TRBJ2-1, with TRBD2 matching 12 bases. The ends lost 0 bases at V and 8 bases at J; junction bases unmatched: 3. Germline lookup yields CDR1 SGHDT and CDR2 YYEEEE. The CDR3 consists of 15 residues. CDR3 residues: CASSLGLAGVYEQFF. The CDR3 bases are TGTGCCAGCAGCTTGGGACTAGCGGGGGTCTATGAGCAGTTCTTC. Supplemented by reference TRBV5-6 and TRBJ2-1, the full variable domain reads DAGVTQSPTHLIKTRGQQVTLRCSPKSGHDTVSWYQQALGQGPQFIFQYYEEEERQRGNFPDRFSGHQFPNYSSELNVNALLLGDSALYLCASSLGLAGVYEQFFGPGTRLTVL.

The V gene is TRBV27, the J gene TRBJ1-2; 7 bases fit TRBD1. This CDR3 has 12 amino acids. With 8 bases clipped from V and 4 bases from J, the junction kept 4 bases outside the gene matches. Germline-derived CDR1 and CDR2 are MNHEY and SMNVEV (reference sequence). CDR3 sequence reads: CASGQARYGYTF. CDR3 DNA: TGTGCCAGCGGACAGGCCCGCTATGGCTACACCTTC.

The CDR3 is CASSYFHRETGEKLFF. The CDR3 DNA reads TGTGCCAGCAGTTACTTCCACAGGGAGACTGGGGAAAAACTGTTTTTT. The chain carries TRBV6-6 and TRBJ1-4; D may be TRBD1 (6 bases). Trimming removed 1 base at V and 8 bases at J, with 17 bases between. This CDR3 is 16 amino acids long. Germline V gene sequence: CDR1 MNHNY, CDR2 SVGAGI (reference sequence).

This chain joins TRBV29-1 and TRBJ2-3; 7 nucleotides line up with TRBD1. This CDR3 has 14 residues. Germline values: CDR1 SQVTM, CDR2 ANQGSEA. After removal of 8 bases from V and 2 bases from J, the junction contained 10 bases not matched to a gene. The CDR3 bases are TGCAGCATGGCGACAGGGAGAAACACAGATACGCAGTATTTT. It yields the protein CSMATGRNTDTQYF.

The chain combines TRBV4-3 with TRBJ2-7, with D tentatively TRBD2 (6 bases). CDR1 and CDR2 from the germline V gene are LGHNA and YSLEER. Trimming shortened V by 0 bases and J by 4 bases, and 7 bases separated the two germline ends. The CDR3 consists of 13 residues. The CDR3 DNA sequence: TGCGCCAGCAGCCAAGATGCGGGATACGAGCAGTACTTC. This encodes CASSQDAGYEQYF.

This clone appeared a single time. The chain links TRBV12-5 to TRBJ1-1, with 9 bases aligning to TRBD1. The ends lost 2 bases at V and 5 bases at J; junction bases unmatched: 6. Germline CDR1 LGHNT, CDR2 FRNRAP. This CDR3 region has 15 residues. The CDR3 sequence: CASGLTRQGGTEAFF. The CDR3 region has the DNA TGTGCTAGTGGTTTGACAAGACAGGGGGGTACTGAAGCTTTCTTT.

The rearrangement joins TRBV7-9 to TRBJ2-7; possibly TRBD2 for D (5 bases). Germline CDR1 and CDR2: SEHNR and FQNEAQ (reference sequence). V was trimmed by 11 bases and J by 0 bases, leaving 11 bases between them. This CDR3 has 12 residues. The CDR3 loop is CAGERNSYEQYF. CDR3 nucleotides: TGTGCCGGAGAGCGGAACTCCTACGAGCAGTACTTC.